This entry lists 13 T cell receptor beta chains sequenced from one sample in a study of blood T cells in healthy people across ages. Sample-barcoded 5' priming and a J-beta primer mix drove a second PCR of about 6 to 12 cycles. Using its own MiXCR run on the 5' RACE reads, TCRdb lists one record per CDR3 protein. The sample has more than 1 million distinct CDR3 sequences; around 45% are singletons. The sample was blood. The source is a woman in her fifties or sixties in good health.

This clonotype was observed at least ten times. This chain joins TRBV25-1 and TRBJ1-2, with 8 bases matching TRBD1. Germline V gene sequence: CDR1 MGHDK, CDR2 SYGVNS. CDR3 length equals 13 residues. V shed 5 bases and J 2 bases; nucleotides not matched to a gene: 1. The CDR3 DNA reads as TGTGCCAGCAGTCGGACAGGGAACTATGGCTACACCTTC. This encodes CASSRTGNYGYTF.

J is TRBJ2-1 and V is TRBV15; 8 bases are shared with TRBD1. The germline V gene has CDR1 LNHNV and CDR2 YYDKDF (reference sequence). The CDR3 has 12 amino acids. V was clipped by 8 bases and J by 9 bases; unmatched bases: 6. CDR3 protein: CATGTGRGEQFF. CDR3 bases: TGTGCCACCGGGACAGGCCGAGGTGAGCAGTTCTTC.

The chain uses TRBV5-4 and TRBJ2-5, with TRBD2 matching over 13 bases. Germline V gene lookup returns CDR1 SGHNT and CDR2 YYREEE (reference sequence). The length of the CDR3 is 16 residues. Losses at the gene ends were 3 bases for V and 3 bases for J; bases not matched to a gene: 5. The CDR3 is CASSSAGLAGKETQYF. The CDR3 region has the DNA TGTGCCAGCAGCTCGGCGGGACTAGCGGGGAAAGAGACCCAGTACTTC.

This clonotype was seen only a few times. The chain has TRBV6-2 or TRBV6-3 and TRBJ2-3, with D possibly TRBD1 on 6 matching bases. The CDR3 has 16 amino acids. The germline V gene has CDR1 MNHEY and CDR2 SVGEGT. The germline V and J ends were trimmed by 6 bases and 4 bases, with 20 bases remaining between them. CDR3 nucleotide sequence: TGTGCCAGCAGCCCCAGACAGGTAGTGAGGTCAGATACGCAGTATTTT. The encoded protein is CASSPRQVVRSDTQYF.

The chain uses TRBV20-1 and TRBJ2-4; perhaps D is TRBD1 or TRBD2 (6 bases each). The CDR3 loop spans 18 amino acids. In germline, CDR1 is DFQATT, CDR2 SNEGSKA (reference sequence). V was shortened by 0 bases and J by 6 bases, with 24 bases between the two germline ends. The CDR3 region is CSARDVGGLTLAANIQYF. For the CDR3, the DNA is TGCAGTGCTAGAGATGTGGGGGGCCTAACACTAGCTGCAAACATTCAGTACTTC.

This chain uses TRBV7-9 with TRBJ2-7; 11 positions agree with TRBD1. V trimming: 5 bases; J trimming: 3 bases; junction bases outside the gene matches: 15. Germline V CDR1 and CDR2: SEHNR, FQNEAQ (reference sequence). CDR3 size: 18 residues. The CDR3 DNA is TGTGCCAGCAGCACCGGACAGGGGGCGCTGGGGATTAACTACGAGCAGTACTTC. This codes for CASSTGQGALGINYEQYF.

This clonotype was observed a few times. The CDR3: CASRSTGTWNHFSYEQYF. CDR3 nucleotides: TGTGCCAGCAGGTCCACCGGGACCTGGAATCACTTCTCCTACGAGCAGTACTTC. The chain recombines TRBV28 with TRBJ2-7; perhaps D is TRBD1 or TRBD2 (5 bases each). This CDR3 contains 18 residues. V lost 6 bases, J lost 0 bases, and 24 bases lay in between. Germline assignment: CDR1 MDHEN and CDR2 SYDVKM.

V and J are TRBV6-2 or TRBV6-3 and TRBJ2-5; D unresolved. Germline values: CDR1 MNHEY, CDR2 SVGEGT. V lost 6 bases, J lost 2 bases, and 10 bases lay in between. This CDR3 comprises 13 residues. The CDR3 DNA reads as TGTGCCAGCAGGATCTGGGGTCAAGAGACCCAGTACTTC. Residues: CASRIWGQETQYF.

J is TRBJ2-5 and V is TRBV10-3, with D perhaps TRBD1 (7 bases). The V gene's germline CDR1 is ENHRY and CDR2 SYGVKD. The CDR3 length is 15 residues. The V end lost 3 bases, the J end lost 4 bases, and 15 bases lay between the germline ends. CDR3: CAISEGARGVETQYF. CDR3 DNA: TGTGCCATCAGTGAAGGTGCCAGGGGGGTAGAGACCCAGTACTTC.

This chain uses TRBV29-1 with TRBJ2-7, with TRBD1 as a possible D gene (7 bases). There are 14 residues in the CDR3. Germline V lookup: CDR1 SQVTM, CDR2 ANQGSEA. V was cut by 4 bases and J by 1 base, with 14 bases left in between. The CDR3, as DNA: TGCAGCGTTGCGATACAGGGGAGGTCCTACGAGCAGTACTTC. Amino acid sequence: CSVAIQGRSYEQYF.

The chain employs TRBV20-1 and TRBJ2-5; TRBD1 agrees at 10 bases. The CDR3 is 14 residues long. Germline V gene data show CDR1 as DFQATT and CDR2 as SNEGSKA (reference sequence). V dropped 6 bases and J dropped 5; count of bases not matched to a gene: 9. Written as DNA, the CDR3 is TGCAGTGCATCGACGGACAGGGGGAAGGAGACCCAGTACTTC. Its translation: CSASTDRGKETQYF.

This clonotype was counted between two and nine times. The chain is built from TRBV18 and TRBJ2-3, with TRBD1 as a possible D gene (5 bases). CDR1 and CDR2 from the germline V gene are KGHSH and LQKENI. The CDR3 is 16 residues long. Deletions cut 1 base from V and 0 bases from J, with 11 bases between. The DNA for the CDR3 is TGTGCCAGCTCACCACTTCCGGCAGGGAGCACAGATACGCAGTATTTT. It yields the protein CASSPLPAGSTDTQYF.

J is TRBJ2-2 and V is TRBV29-1; D remains unclear. Germline V gene sequence: CDR1 SQVTM, CDR2 ANQGSEA. This CDR3 spans 12 amino acids. V was trimmed by 7 bases and J by 8 bases, leaving 14 bases between them. The CDR3 loop reads CSAGRSGGELFF. CDR3 in DNA: TGCAGCGCCGGACGGTCCGGTGGGGAGCTGTTTTTT.